The entry below gives a single T cell receptor beta chain sequence along with its context. Its specificity is not known. This sample was taken from a study of CXCR3-negative and CXCR3-positive naive CD8 T cells. Via 5' RACE with UMI labels, TRB cDNA libraries were prepared. Reanalyzing the 5' RACE reads, TCRdb keeps one entry per CDR3 protein, without DNA. This listing includes about 130,000 distinct CDR3 sequences. Sorting yielded triplicates of approximately 300,000 cells for each CD8+ T cell subset. CD45RO-CCR7+CD27+CD95- marked naive CD8+ T cells. This CDR3 spans 16 amino acids. General study points: TRB CDR3s were more hydrophobic in CXCR3-positive than in CXCR3-negative naive cells.

The chain joins TRBV21-1 to TRBJ1-2; the D call from TCRdb, TRBD1, cannot be confirmed without DNA. TRBV21-1 corresponds to a pseudogene. The specimen was naive CXCR3+ CD8+ T cells from blood. Sample subset: CD45RO-CCR7+CD27+CD95- naive CD8+ T cells expressing CXCR3 (TNR3+). This receptor was identified in a human donor in good health. Some clones in this sample may be carry-over from other donors' samples. The CDR3 protein is CASRPVTGGANYGYTF.